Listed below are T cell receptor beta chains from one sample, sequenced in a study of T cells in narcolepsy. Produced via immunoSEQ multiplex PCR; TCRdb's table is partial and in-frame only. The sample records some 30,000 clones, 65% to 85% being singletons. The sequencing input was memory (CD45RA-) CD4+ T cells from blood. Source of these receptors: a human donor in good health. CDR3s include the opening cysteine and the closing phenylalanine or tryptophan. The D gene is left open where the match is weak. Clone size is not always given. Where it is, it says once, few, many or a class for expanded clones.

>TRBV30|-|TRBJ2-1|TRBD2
TGTGCCTGGAGTTCCCTTCTTGGGGCTAGCGGGAGCCCCATCAATGAGCAGTTCTTC
CAWSSLLGASGSPINEQFF
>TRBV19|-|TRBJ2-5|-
TGTGCCAGTAGAGGAACTAGCAAGTACCAAGAGACCCAGTACTTC
CASRGTSKYQETQYF
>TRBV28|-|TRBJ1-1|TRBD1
TGTGCCAGCAGTGCCGGGACAGGGGGCTGGACTGAAGCTTTCTTT
CASSAGTGGWTEAFF
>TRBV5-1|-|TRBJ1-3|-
TGCGCCAGCAGCTTGGCCACTAGTTTAAGAGACACCATATATTTT
CASSLATSLRDTIYF
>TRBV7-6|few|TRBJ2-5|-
TGTGCCAGCAGCTTACCGGCAGAGACCCAGTACTTC
CASSLPAETQYF
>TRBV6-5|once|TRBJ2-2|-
TGTGCCAGCACCCTCCAGGCCCGTGGGGAGCTGTTTTTT
CASTLQARGELFF
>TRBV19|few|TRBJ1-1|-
TGTGCCAGTCGAGGGGATAACGCTGAAGCTTTCTTT
CASRGDNAEAFF
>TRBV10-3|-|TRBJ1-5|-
TGTGCCATCAGTGAAGGGGGGGTGAAACACTCAGGGAATCAGCCCCAGCATTTT
CAISEGGVKHSGNQPQHF
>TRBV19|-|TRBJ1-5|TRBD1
TGTGCCAGTACCACCCCCGGGACAGGCTTAGATTATCAGCCCCAGCATTTT
CASTTPGTGLDYQPQHF
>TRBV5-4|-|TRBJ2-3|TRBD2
TGTGCCAGCAGCTTGGGGACTAGCGGGAGCTCCACAGATACGCAGTATTTT
CASSLGTSGSSTDTQYF
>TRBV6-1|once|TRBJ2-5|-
TGTGCCAGCAGTGAACGACTTATTCAAGAGACCCAGTACTTC
CASSERLIQETQYF
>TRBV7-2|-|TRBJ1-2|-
TGTGCCAGCAGCCACTCGACGGGAATGAAATATGGCTACACCTTC
CASSHSTGMKYGYTF
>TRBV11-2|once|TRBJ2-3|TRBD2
TGTGCCAGCAGCCTAGCGGCCCGCACAGATACGCAGTATTTT
CASSLAARTDTQYF
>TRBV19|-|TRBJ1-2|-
TGTGCCAGTAGTCTATCTCAGCAGGGCCTACCCGGCTACACCTTC
CASSLSQQGLPGYTF
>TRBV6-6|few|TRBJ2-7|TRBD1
TGTGCCAGCAGTAGTAGAGGGGGCAACGAGCAGTACTTC
CASSSRGGNEQYF
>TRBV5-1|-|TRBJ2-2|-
TGCGCCAGCGGCAACCAAGGAACGAACACCGGGGAGCTGTTTTTT
CASGNQGTNTGELFF
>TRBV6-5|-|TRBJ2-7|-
TGTGCCAGCAGTGCTCGACGGCGCTCCTACGAGCAGTACTTC
CASSARRRSYEQYF
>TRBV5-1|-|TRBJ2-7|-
TGCGCCAGCAGCCCCTCCCTTGGGGAGCAGTACTTC
CASSPSLGEQYF
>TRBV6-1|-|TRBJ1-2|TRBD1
TGTGCCAGCAGTGAAGTGGGGCGGACAGGGTTATATGGTGGCTACACCTTC
CASSEVGRTGLYGGYTF
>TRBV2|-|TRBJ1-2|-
TGTGCCACCCTCAGGGGAGCTTTTATAGGGGAGAACTATGGCTACACCTTC
CATLRGAFIGENYGYTF
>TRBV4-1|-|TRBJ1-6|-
TGCGCCAGCAGCCAAGCGACTCCCCGGGATAATTCACCCCTCCACTTT
CASSQATPRDNSPLHF
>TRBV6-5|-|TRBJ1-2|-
TGTGCCAGTATGCCCAGGAACTATGGCTACACCTTC
CASMPRNYGYTF
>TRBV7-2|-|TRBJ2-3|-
TGTGCCAGCAGCTCCTCAGATACGCAGTATTTT
CASSSSDTQYF
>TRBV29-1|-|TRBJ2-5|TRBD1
TGCAGCGTTGATGACAGGGGAGGTGAGACCCAGTACTTC
CSVDDRGGETQYF
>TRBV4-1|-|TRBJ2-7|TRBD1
TGCGCCAGCAGCCATCTCGACAGGGACGGCGAGCAGTACTTC
CASSHLDRDGEQYF
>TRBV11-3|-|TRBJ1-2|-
TGTGCCAGCAGCTTAGATTCCTGGCAGGGGAGTTCTGGCTACACCTTC
CASSLDSWQGSSGYTF
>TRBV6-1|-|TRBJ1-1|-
TGTGCCAGCAGGAGAACGACAGACTTGCCTGAAGCTTTCTTT
CASRRTTDLPEAFF
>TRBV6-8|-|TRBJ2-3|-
TGTGCCAGCAGACCCTGGCTGACTGGCGATACGCAGTATTTT
CASRPWLTGDTQYF
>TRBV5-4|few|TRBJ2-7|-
TGTGCCAGCAGCTTGATCGGCGGACACGAGCAGTACTTC
CASSLIGGHEQYF
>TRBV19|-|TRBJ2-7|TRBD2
TGTGCCAGTAGTATAGCCGGACTAGCGGACTCCTACGAGCAGTACTTC
CASSIAGLADSYEQYF
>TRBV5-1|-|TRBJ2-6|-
TGCGCCAGCAGCTTACCAGACAGTACTGGGGCCAACGTCCTGACTTTC
CASSLPDSTGANVLTF
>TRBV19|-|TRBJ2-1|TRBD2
TGTGCCAGTAGTGCGCGACTAGCGGGAGGGTACTACAATGAGCAGTTCTTC
CASSARLAGGYYNEQFF
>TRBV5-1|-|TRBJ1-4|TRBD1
TGCGCCAGCAGCTCAACAGGGGTCCTCGAAAAACTGTTTTTT
CASSSTGVLEKLFF
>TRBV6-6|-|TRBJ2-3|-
TGTGCCAGCAGTTACTCGAGGCTAAGTACAGATACGCAGTATTTT
CASSYSRLSTDTQYF
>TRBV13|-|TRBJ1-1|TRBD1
TGTGCCAGCAGCAATAAGGGACAGGGAGGGGGTTTTCGGACTGAAGCTTTCTTT
CASSNKGQGGGFRTEAFF
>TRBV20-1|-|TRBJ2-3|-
TGCAGTGCTTATAAGACAGATACGCAGTATTTT
CSAYKTDTQYF
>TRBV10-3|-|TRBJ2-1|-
TGTGCCATCAGTGGGTATAGCGGCTCCTACAATGAGCAGTTCTTC
CAISGYSGSYNEQFF
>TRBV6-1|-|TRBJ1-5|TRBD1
TGTGCCAGCAGGGGGGAGACAGGGTTAACTCAGCCCCAGCATTTT
CASRGETGLTQPQHF